The entry below gives a single TCR beta chain sequence along with its context. The antigen is undetermined. These data come from a study of OX40 agonist ivuxolimab in advanced cancers. Study as a whole: Prior anti-PD-1, anti-PD-L1 or anti-CTLA-4 therapy did not bar entry, and more than 35% had some. Whole-study results and caveats: By week 6 at 0.1 to 3.0 mg/kg, blood CD4+ and CD8+ T cells had expanded clonally.

TCRdb's copy holds only in-frame clones and misses some; the assay was immunoSEQ multiplex PCR. The table shows 25,000 to 30,000 clones, with around nine tenths occurring only once. With autoimmune disease history or systemic immunosuppression, patients were excluded. Cycle 7 day 1, cycle 4 day 1, and baseline were the timepoints at which blood was sampled. Germline CDR1 is SEHNR and CDR2 is FQNEAQ (reference sequence). The CDR3 has 16 residues. Germline trimming cut 1 base from V and 3 bases from J; bases unmatched to any gene: 8. The sequenced sample was CD4+ or CD8+ T cells sorted from blood, obtained in a trial of the OX40 agonist ivuxolimab. The rearrangement uses TRBV7-9 and TRBJ1-1; 7 bases map to TRBD1. This clonotype originated in an adult with an advanced solid tumor such as melanoma, head and neck, liver or kidney cancer. CDR3 amino acids: CASSLGKQGFDTEAFF. In DNA form, the CDR3 reads TGTGCCAGCAGCTTAGGGAAACAGGGGTTTGACACTGAAGCTTTCTTT.